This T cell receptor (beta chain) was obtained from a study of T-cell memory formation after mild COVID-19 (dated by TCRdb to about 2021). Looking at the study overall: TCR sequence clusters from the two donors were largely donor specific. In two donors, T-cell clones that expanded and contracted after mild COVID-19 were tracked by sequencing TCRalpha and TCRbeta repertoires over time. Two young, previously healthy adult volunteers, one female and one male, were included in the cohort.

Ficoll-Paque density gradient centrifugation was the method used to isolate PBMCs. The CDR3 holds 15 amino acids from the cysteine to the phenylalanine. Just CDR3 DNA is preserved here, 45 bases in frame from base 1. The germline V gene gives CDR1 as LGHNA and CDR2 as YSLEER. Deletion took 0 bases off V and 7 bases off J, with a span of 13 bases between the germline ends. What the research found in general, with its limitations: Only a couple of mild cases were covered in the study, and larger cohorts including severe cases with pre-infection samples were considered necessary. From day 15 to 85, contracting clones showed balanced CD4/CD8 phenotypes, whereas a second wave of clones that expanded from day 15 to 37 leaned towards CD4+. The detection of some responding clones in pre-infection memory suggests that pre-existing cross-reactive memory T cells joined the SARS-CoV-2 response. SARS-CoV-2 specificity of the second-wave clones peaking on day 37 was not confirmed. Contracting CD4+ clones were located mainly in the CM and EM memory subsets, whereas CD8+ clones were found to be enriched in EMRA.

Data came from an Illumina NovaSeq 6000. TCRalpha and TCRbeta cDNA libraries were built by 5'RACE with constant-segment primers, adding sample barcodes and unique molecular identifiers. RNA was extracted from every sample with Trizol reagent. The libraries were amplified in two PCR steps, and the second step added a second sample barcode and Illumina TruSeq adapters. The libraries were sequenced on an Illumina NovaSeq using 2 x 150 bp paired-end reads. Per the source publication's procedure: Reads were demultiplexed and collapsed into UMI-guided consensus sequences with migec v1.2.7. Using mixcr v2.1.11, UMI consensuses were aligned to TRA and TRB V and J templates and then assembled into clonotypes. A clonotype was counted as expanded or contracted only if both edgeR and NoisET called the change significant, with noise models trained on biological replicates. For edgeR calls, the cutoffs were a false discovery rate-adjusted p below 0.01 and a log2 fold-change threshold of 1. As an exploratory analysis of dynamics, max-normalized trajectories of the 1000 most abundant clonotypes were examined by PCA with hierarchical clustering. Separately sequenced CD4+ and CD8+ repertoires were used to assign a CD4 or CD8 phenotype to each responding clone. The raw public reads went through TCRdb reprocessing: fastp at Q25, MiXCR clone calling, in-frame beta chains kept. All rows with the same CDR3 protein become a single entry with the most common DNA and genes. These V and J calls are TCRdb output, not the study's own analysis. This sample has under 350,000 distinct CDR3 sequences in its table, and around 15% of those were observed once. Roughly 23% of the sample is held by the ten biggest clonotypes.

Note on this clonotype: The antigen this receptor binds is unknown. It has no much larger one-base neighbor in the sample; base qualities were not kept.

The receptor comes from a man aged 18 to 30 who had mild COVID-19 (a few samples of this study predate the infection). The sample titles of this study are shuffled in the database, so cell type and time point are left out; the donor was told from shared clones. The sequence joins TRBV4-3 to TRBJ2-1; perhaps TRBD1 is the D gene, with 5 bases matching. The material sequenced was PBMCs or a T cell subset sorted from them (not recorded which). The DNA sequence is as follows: TGCGCCAGCAGCCAAGACCTCCACAGGCCGAATGAGCAGTTCTTC. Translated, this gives CASSQDLHRPNEQFF.